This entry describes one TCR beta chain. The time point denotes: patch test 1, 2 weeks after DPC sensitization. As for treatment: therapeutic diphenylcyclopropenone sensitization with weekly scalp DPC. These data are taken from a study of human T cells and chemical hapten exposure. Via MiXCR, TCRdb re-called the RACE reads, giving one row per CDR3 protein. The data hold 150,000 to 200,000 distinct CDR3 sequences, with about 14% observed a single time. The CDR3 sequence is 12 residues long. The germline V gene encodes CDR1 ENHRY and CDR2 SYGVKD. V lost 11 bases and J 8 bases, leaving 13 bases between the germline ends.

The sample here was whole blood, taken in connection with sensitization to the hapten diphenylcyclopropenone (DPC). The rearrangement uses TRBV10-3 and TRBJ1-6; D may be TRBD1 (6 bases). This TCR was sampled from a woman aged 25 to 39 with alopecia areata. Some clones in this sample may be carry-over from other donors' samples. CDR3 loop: CAARGGDSPLHF. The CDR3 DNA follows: TGTGCCGCCAGAGGGGGAGATTCACCCCTCCACTTT.